The rows below give T cell receptor beta chains drawn from one sample of a study of PD-1 blockade in mismatch repair-deficient tumors. Assay used: immunoSEQ multiplex PCR; TCRdb lists only in-frame clones, some missing. The sample contains about 68,000 clones, 70% to 85% of which appear only once. The input for sequencing was peripheral blood, taken 2 weeks after starting pembrolizumab. The receptors derive from an adult with mismatch repair-deficient cancer. The CDR3 runs from the conserved cysteine through the conserved F or W. The D gene is left open where the match is weak. Only some rows state a clone size, as once, few, many or a class for expanded clones.

D,size,J,V,DNA,CDR3
-,-,TRBJ2-5,TRBV2,TGTGCCAGCAGTTTGGGGGGCTGGGAGACCCAGTACTTC,CASSLGGWETQYF
-,once,TRBJ1-4,TRBV6-5,TGTGCCAGCAGTTATTCAGGTGAAAAACTGTTTTTT,CASSYSGEKLFF
TRBD1,once,TRBJ1-1,TRBV7-2,TGTGCCAGCAGCATGGGACAGCTTGAAGCTTTCTTT,CASSMGQLEAFF
-,-,TRBJ1-1,TRBV5-1,TGCGCCAGCAACAAAGGGGTTGAGACTGAAGCTTTCTTT,CASNKGVETEAFF
TRBD1,-,TRBJ1-1,TRBV7-6,TGTGCCAGCAGCTTGTGGACAGGGGGCTCTGAAGCTTTCTTT,CASSLWTGGSEAFF
-,-,TRBJ1-2,TRBV6-5,TGTGCCAGCAGGCTTCGGGGCAGCTATGGCTACACCTTC,CASRLRGSYGYTF
-,-,TRBJ1-1,TRBV6-5,TGTGCCAGCAGTTACTCGAGCGGAGAAGCTTTCTTT,CASSYSSGEAFF
TRBD1,-,TRBJ2-4,TRBV7-2,TGTGCCAGCAGCTCCGGGACAGGGGGGGTCATTCAGTACTTC,CASSSGTGGVIQYF
TRBD1,-,TRBJ2-7,TRBV30,TGTGCCTGGAGTGTAGGTAGAGTGGACAGGGCAGGCTTC,CAWSVGRVDRAGF
-,-,TRBJ1-1,TRBV28,TGTGCCAGCAGCCCTCGGGACCCCTGGGGAAGCACTGAAGCTTTCTTT,CASSPRDPWGSTEAFF
-,few,TRBJ2-1,TRBV6-4,TGTGCCAGCAGTGCCAGCCCGGGGGTTGGTGAGCAGTTCTTC,CASSASPGVGEQFF
-,-,TRBJ1-5,TRBV7-2,TGTGCCAGCAGCGGGGACTCAGGTGGCCAGCCCCAGCATTTT,CASSGDSGGQPQHF
-,once,TRBJ1-3,TRBV7-7,TGTGCTAGCAGCCAGGGGACCGGAAACACCATATATTTT,CASSQGTGNTIYF
TRBD1,-,TRBJ2-6,TRBV10-3,TGTGCCACCCATGACAGGGGCTCTGGGGCCAACGTCCTGACTTTC,CATHDRGSGANVLTF